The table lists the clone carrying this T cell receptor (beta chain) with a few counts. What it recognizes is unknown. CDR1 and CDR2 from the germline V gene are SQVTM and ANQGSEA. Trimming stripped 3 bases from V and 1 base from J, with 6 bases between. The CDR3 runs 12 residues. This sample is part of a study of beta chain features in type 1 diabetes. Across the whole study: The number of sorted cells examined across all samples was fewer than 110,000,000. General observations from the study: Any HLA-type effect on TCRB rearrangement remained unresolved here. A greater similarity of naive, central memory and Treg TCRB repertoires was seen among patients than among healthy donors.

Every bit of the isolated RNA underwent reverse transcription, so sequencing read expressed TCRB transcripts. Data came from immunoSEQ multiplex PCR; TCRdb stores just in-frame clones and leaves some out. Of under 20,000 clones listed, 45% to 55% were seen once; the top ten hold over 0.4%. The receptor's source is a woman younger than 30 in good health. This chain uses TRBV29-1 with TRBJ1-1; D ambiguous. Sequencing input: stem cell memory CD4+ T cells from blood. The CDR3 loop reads CSVERGNTEAFF. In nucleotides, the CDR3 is TGCAGCGTTGAGAGAGGGAACACTGAAGCTTTCTTT. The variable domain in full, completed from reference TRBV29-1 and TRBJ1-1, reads SAVISQKPSRDICQRGTSLTIQCQVDSQVTMMFWYRQQPGQSLTLIATANQGSEATYESGFVIDKFPISRPNLTFSTLTVSNMSPEDSSIYLCSVERGNTEAFFGQGTRLTVV.